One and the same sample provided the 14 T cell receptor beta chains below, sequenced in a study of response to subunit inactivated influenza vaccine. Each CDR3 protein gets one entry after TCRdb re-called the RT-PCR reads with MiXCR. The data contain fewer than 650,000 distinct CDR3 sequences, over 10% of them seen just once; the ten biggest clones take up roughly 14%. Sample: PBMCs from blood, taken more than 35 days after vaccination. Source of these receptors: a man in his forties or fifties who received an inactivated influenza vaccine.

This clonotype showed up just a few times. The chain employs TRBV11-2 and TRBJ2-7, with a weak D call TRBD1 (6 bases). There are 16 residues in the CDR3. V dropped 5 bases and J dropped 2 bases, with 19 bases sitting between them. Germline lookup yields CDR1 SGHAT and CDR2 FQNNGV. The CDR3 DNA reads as TGTGCCAGCAGCAAGGCTTTTGTAGGGACAACCTACGAGCAGTACTTC. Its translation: CASSKAFVGTTYEQYF. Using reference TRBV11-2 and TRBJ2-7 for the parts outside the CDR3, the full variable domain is EAGVAQSPRYKIIEKRQSVAFWCNPISGHATLYWYQQILGQGPKLLIQFQNNGVVDDSQLPKDRFSAERLKGVDSTLKIQPAKLEDSAVYLCASSKAFVGTTYEQYFGPGTRLTVT.

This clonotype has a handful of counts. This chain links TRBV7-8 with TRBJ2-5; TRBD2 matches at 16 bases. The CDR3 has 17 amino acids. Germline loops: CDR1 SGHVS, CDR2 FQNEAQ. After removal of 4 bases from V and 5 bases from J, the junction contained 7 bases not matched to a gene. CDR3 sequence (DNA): TGTGCCAGCAGCTCAATCCAGGGACTAGCGGGAGGGGAGACCCAGTACTTC. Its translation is CASSSIQGLAGGETQYF.

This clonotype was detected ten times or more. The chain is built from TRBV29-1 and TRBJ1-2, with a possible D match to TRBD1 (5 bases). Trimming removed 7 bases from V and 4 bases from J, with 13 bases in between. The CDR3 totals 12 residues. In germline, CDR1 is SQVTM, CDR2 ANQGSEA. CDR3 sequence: CSADSALYGYTF. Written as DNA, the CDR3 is TGCAGCGCCGACAGTGCGCTCTATGGCTACACCTTC.

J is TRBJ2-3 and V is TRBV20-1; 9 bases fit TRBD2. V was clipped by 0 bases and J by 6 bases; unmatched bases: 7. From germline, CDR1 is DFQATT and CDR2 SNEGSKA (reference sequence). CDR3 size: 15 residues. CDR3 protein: CSARDAGGPMDTQYF. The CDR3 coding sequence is TGCAGTGCTAGAGATGCGGGGGGGCCTATGGATACGCAGTATTTT.

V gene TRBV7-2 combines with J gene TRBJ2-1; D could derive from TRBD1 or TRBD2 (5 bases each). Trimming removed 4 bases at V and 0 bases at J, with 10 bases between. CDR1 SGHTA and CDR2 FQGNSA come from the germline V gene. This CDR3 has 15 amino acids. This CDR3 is CASSWDASSYNEQFF. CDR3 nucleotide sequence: TGTGCCAGCAGCTGGGACGCGAGCTCCTACAATGAGCAGTTCTTC.

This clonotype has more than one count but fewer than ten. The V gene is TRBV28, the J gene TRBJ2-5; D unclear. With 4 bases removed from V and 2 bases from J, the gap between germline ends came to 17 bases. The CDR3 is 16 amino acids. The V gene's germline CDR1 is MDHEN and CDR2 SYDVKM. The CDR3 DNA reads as TGTGCCAGCAGTTCTGGGGTTCGGCTACTTCAAGAGACCCAGTACTTC. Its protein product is CASSSGVRLLQETQYF.

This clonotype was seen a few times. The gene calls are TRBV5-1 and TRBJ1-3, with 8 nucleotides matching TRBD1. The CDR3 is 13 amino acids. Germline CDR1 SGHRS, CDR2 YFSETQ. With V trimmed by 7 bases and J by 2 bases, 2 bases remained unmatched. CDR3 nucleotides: TGCGCCAGCGGGACAGGAACTGGAAACACCATATATTTT. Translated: CASGTGTGNTIYF.

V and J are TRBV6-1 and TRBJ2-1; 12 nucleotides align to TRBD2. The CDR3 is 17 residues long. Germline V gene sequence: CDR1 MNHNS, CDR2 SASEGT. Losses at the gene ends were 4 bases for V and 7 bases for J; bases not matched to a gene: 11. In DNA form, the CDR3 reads TGTGCCAGCAGTGCCATCATTCTAGCGGGAGGGGATAATGAGCAGTTCTTC. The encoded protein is CASSAIILAGGDNEQFF.

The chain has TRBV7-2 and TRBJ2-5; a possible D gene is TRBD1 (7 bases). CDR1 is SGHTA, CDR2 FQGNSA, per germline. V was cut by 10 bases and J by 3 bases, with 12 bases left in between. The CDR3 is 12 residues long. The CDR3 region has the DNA TGTGCCACGGCGGGGACAGAAGAGACCCAGTACTTC. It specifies CATAGTEETQYF. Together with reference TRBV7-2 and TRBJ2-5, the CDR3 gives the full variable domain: GAGVSQSPSNKVTEKGKDVELRCDPISGHTALYWYRQSLGQGLEFLIYFQGNSAPDKSGLPSDRFSAERTGGSVSTLTIQRTQQEDSAVYLCATAGTEETQYFGPGTRLLVL.

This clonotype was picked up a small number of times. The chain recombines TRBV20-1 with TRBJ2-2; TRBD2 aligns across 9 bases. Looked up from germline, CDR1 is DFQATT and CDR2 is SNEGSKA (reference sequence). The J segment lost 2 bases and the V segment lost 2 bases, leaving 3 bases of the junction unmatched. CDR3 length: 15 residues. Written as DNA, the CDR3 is TGCAGTGCTAGACGGCTAGCGGGAAACACCGGGGAGCTGTTTTTT. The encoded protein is CSARRLAGNTGELFF.

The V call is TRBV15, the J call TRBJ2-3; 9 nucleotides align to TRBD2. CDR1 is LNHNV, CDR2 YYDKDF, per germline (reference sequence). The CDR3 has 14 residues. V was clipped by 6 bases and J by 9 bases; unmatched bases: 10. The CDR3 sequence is CATRLAGWQWTQYF. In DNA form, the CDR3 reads TGTGCCACCAGGCTAGCGGGATGGCAGTGGACGCAGTATTTT.

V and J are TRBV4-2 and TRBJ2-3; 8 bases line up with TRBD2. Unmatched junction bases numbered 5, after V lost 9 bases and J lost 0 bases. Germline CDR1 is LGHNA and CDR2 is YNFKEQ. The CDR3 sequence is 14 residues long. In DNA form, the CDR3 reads TGTGCCAGTCAGCGGGAGTCCAGCACAGATACGCAGTATTTT. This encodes CASQRESSTDTQYF.

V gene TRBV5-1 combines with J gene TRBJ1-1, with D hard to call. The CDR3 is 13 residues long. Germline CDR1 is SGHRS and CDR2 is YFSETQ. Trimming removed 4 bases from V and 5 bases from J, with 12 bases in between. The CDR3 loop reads CASSPAQKTEAFF. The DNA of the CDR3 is TGCGCCAGCAGCCCCGCTCAGAAGACTGAAGCTTTCTTT.

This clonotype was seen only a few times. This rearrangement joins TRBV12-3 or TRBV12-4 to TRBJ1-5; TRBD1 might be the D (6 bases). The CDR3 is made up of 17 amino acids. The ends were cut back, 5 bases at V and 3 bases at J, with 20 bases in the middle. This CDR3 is CASSLWGGRRNNQPQHF. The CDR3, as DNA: TGTGCCAGCAGTCTCTGGGGGGGCAGGAGAAACAATCAGCCCCAGCATTTT.